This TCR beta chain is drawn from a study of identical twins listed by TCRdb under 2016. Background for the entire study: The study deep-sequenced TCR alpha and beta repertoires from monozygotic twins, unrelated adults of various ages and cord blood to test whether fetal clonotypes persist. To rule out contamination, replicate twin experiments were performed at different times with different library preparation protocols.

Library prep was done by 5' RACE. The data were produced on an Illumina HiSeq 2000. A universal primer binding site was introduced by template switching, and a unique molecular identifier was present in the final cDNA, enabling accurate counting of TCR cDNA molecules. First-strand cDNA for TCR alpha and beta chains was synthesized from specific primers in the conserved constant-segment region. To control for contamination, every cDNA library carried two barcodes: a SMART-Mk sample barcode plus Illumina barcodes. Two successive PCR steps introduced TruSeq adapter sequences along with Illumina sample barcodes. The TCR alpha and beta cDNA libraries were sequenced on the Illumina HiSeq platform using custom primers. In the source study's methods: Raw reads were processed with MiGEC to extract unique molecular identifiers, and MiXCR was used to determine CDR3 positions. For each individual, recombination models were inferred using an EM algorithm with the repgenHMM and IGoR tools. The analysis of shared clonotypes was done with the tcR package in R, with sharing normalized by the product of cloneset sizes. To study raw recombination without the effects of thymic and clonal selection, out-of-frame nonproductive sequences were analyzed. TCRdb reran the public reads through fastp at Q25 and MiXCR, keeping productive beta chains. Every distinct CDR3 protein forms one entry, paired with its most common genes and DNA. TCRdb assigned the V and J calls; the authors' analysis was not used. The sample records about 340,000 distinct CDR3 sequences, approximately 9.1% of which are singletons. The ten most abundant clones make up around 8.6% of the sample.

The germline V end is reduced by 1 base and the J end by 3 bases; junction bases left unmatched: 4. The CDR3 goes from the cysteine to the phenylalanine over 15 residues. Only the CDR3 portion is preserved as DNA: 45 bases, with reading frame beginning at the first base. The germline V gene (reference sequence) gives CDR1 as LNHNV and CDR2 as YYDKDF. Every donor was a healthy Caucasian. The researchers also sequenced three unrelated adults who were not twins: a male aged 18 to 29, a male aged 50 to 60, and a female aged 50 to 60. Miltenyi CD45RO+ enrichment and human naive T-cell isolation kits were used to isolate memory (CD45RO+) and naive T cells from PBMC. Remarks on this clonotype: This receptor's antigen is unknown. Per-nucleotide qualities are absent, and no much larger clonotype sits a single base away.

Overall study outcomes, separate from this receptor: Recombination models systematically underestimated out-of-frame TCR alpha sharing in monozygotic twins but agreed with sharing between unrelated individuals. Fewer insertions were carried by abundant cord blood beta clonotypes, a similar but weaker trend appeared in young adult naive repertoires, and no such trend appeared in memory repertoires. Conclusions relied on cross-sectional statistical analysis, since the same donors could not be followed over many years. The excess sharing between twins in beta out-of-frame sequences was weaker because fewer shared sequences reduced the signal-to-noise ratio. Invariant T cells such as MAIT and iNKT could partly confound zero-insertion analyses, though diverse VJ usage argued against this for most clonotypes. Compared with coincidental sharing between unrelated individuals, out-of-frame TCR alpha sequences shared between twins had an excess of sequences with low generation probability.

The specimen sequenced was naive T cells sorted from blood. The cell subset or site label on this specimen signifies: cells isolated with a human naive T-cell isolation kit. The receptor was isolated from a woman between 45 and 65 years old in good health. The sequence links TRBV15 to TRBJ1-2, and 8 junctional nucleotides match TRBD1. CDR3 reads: CATSRVGQGDYGYTF. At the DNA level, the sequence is TGTGCCACCAGCAGAGTAGGACAGGGAGACTATGGCTACACCTTC. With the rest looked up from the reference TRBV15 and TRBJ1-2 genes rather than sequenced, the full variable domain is DAMVIQNPRYQVTQFGKPVTLSCSQTLNHNVMYWYQQKSSQAPKLLFHYYDKDFNNEADTPDNFQSRRPNTSFCFLDIRSPGLGDTAMYLCATSRVGQGDYGYTFGSGTRLTVV.